The 14 T cell receptor beta chains presented below share a single source sample, sequenced in a study of blood T cell repertoires in COVID-19. TCRdb's table, derived via immunoSEQ multiplex PCR, lists solely in-frame clones and lacks some. The sample comprises about 200,000 clones, around 80% of which are singletons, and over 10% rests with the top ten. The sequenced sample consisted of peripheral blood. These TCRs come from a human donor in a cohort sampled during active COVID-19.

V usage is TRBV2 and J usage is TRBJ1-2, with TRBD1 identical over 7 bases. The CDR3 extends over 13 amino acids. Looked up from germline, CDR1 is SNHLY and CDR2 is FYNNEI. Trimming at V came to 9 bases and at J to 5 bases, leaving 9 bases not matched to a gene. The CDR3 DNA reads as TGTGCCAGTGGAACCCAGGGGGAGTATGGCTACACCTTC. Translating gives CASGTQGEYGYTF.

J is TRBJ1-1 and V is TRBV7-2; D remains ambiguous. V was cut by 5 bases and J by 0 bases, with 10 bases left in between. The CDR3 has 14 amino acids. Looked up from germline, CDR1 is SGHTA and CDR2 is FQGNSA. This CDR3 is CASSPQRMNTEAFF. In DNA, the CDR3 is TGTGCCAGCAGCCCTCAGCGAATGAACACTGAAGCTTTCTTT.

The chain uses TRBV28 and TRBJ1-1; a possible D gene is TRBD1 (5 bases). The CDR3 has 14 amino acids. CDR1 MDHEN and CDR2 SYDVKM come from the germline V gene. V was trimmed by 2 bases and J by 5 bases, leaving 12 bases between them. The CDR3 region is CASSLGGRGTEAFF. The DNA of the CDR3 is TGTGCCAGCAGTTTAGGAGGGAGGGGAACTGAAGCTTTCTTT. The whole variable domain, remainder taken from reference TRBV28 and TRBJ1-1, is DVKVTQSSRYLVKRTGEKVFLECVQDMDHENMFWYRQDPGLGLRLIYFSYDVKMKEKGDIPEGYSVSREKKERFSLILESASTNQTSMYLCASSLGGRGTEAFFGQGTRLTVV.

The chain has TRBV11-3 and TRBJ2-1; TRBD2 might be the D (5 bases). CDR3 length equals 13 residues. With 1 base removed from V and 6 bases from J, the gap between germline ends came to 7 bases. Germline V CDR1 and CDR2: SGHNT, YENEEA. The chain's CDR3 is CASSLGTSNEQFF. The CDR3 region has the DNA TGTGCCAGCAGCTTAGGAACTAGCAATGAGCAGTTCTTC.

The chain is built from TRBV12-3 or TRBV12-4 and TRBJ1-4, with D possibly being TRBD1 (6 bases). V gave up 8 bases and J gave up 8 bases, with 12 bases separating them. This CDR3 is 12 amino acids long. The CDR3 loop is CASRAGAEKLFF. The CDR3 DNA reads TGTGCCAGCCGAGCAGGGGCGGAAAAACTGTTTTTT.

The CDR3 is CASSLYTGGTQYF. The DNA of the CDR3 is TGTGCCAGCAGCCTTTACACGGGTGGGACCCAGTACTTC. V gene TRBV3-1 (or the pseudogene TRBV3-2) combines with J gene TRBJ2-5; D gene uncertain. The V and J ends lost 4 bases and 7 bases respectively, with 13 bases between them. Germline-derived CDR1 and CDR2 are LGHDT and YNNKEL (reference sequence). This CDR3 is built from 13 residues.

The gene calls are TRBV7-9 and TRBJ2-5; possibly TRBD2 for D (6 bases). Germline V CDR1 and CDR2: SEHNR, FQNEAQ (reference sequence). This CDR3 comprises 15 residues. Deletions cut 5 bases from V and 2 bases from J, with 15 bases between. The CDR3 DNA is TGTGCCAGCAGCCTAAGGACTACCTTACAAGAGACCCAGTACTTC. This encodes CASSLRTTLQETQYF.

This chain joins TRBV28 and TRBJ2-4, with TRBD1 as a possible D gene (5 bases). The CDR3 extends over 14 amino acids. Germline CDR1 is MDHEN and CDR2 is SYDVKM. Between the trimmed V and J ends, which lost 8 bases and 0 bases, there was a span of 11 bases. In nucleotides, the CDR3 is TGTGCCAGCTCCACCAGGGTAGCCAAAAACATTCAGTACTTC. Its translation: CASSTRVAKNIQYF.

The chain couples TRBV15 to TRBJ2-7, with 7 bases that match TRBD2. CDR3 size: 17 residues. V lost 0 bases to trimming and J lost 0 bases; unmatched junction nucleotides: 8. Germline V CDR1 and CDR2: LNHNV, YYDKDF (reference sequence). The CDR3 DNA reads as TGTGCCACCAGCAGAGATCCCGCCGGGGGGAGCTCCTACGAGCAGTACTTC. Its protein is CATSRDPAGGSSYEQYF.

The V and J genes are TRBV6-4 and TRBJ2-1; a weak D match, TRBD2 (6 bases). Trimming stripped 3 bases from V and 4 bases from J, with 25 bases between. CDR3 size: 19 residues. CDR1 is MRHNA and CDR2 is SNTAGT in the germline V gene. CDR3 sequence: CASSEGIGGGESRYNEQFF. In DNA, the CDR3 is TGTGCCAGCAGTGAGGGAATCGGGGGTGGTGAAAGCCGATACAATGAGCAGTTCTTC.

The chain has TRBV30 and TRBJ1-4, with 8 bases that match TRBD1. The trim removed 3 bases at V and 3 bases at J, leaving 6 bases unmatched. In germline, CDR1 is GTSNPN, CDR2 SVGIG (reference sequence). The CDR3 runs 15 residues. CDR3 amino acids: CAWRGRGPSNEKLFF. In nucleotides, the CDR3 is TGTGCCTGGAGGGGCAGGGGGCCGTCTAATGAAAAACTGTTTTTT.

The chain employs TRBV3-1 (or the pseudogene TRBV3-2) and TRBJ2-7; 7 positions match TRBD2. The junction had 2 bases not matched to a gene; V was cut back by 1 base and J by 8 bases. CDR1 and CDR2 from the germline V gene are LGHDT and YNNKEL (reference sequence). The CDR3 has 12 residues. The CDR3 nucleotides read TGTGCCAGCAGCCAAGTGGGGACTAAGCAGTACTTC. This encodes CASSQVGTKQYF.

The chain carries TRBV24-1 and TRBJ2-5; the D gene is possibly TRBD1 (5 bases). The CDR3 sequence is 16 residues long. Trimming took off 4 bases at V and 1 base at J, with 15 bases between the two ends. The germline CDR1 and CDR2 sequences are KGHDR and SFDVKD. The CDR3: CATSDFGRGRQETQYF. The CDR3, as DNA: TGTGCCACCAGTGACTTCGGTAGGGGTCGCCAAGAGACCCAGTACTTC.

This chain links TRBV19 with TRBJ2-7, with D possibly TRBD1 on 6 matching bases. CDR1 is LNHDA, CDR2 SQIVND, per germline (reference sequence). The CDR3 spans 13 residues. V was shortened by 3 bases and J by 3 bases, with 9 bases between the two germline ends. The CDR3 DNA reads TGTGCCAGTAGTATCACAGGGAACTACGAGCAGTACTTC. Residues: CASSITGNYEQYF.